Listed below are T cell receptor beta chains from one sample, sequenced in a study of T cell responses to AZD1222 COVID-19 vaccine. Clones were read by immunoSEQ multiplex PCR, and TCRdb kept only the in-frame ones, dropping some. This table has about 93,000 clones, roughly 90% appearing once. This sample comprised peripheral blood, obtained on day 0 of MenACWY control vaccination. The receptors stem from an adult in good health. Each CDR3 is given with its conserved first and last residue. A D gene is named only where the DNA matches it firmly. A row's size may be missing; if present it is once, few, many or a size class.

CDR3aa: CASSQPGQTTEAFF
CDR3nt: TGCGCCAGCAGTCAGCCGGGACAGACCACTGAAGCTTTCTTT
j_gene: TRBJ1-1
v_gene: TRBV23-1
d_gene: TRBD1
abundance: .

CDR3aa: CASSIQGAGNYGYTF
CDR3nt: TGTGCCAGTAGTATACAGGGGGCTGGGAACTATGGCTACACCTTC
j_gene: TRBJ1-2
v_gene: TRBV19
d_gene: TRBD1
abundance: .

CDR3aa: CASSEGTGYYGYTF
CDR3nt: TGTGCCAGCAGTGAAGGGACAGGGTATTATGGCTACACCTTC
j_gene: TRBJ1-2
v_gene: TRBV2
d_gene: TRBD1
abundance: .

CDR3aa: CASSLSGRANYSNQPQHF
CDR3nt: TGTGCCAGCAGCCTCTCGGGCAGGGCCAACTATAGCAATCAGCCCCAGCATTTT
j_gene: TRBJ1-5
v_gene: TRBV7-9
d_gene: .
abundance: .

CDR3aa: CASSRGGTNEQFF
CDR3nt: TGTGCCAGCAGTCGCGGGGGGACCAATGAGCAGTTCTTC
j_gene: TRBJ2-1
v_gene: TRBV5-4
d_gene: TRBD2
abundance: .

CDR3aa: CASSSLPGHANF
CDR3nt: TGTGCCAGCAGTTCGTTACCTGGACATGCAAACTTC
j_gene: TRBJ2-7
v_gene: TRBV12-3/TRBV12-4
d_gene: .
abundance: .

CDR3aa: CASSQEEQGASEQYF
CDR3nt: TGTGCCAGCAGCCAAGAGGAACAGGGGGCGTCCGAGCAGTACTTC
j_gene: TRBJ2-7
v_gene: TRBV4-2
d_gene: TRBD1
abundance: .

CDR3aa: CASSLSGRLVDEQFF
CDR3nt: TGTGCCAGCAGCTTATCCGGACGGCTAGTCGATGAGCAGTTCTTC
j_gene: TRBJ2-1
v_gene: TRBV7-9
d_gene: .
abundance: .

CDR3aa: CASSRDRSYEQYF
CDR3nt: TGTGCCAGCAGTCGGGACCGCTCCTACGAGCAGTACTTC
j_gene: TRBJ2-7
v_gene: TRBV5-6
d_gene: .
abundance: .

CDR3aa: CASSRAGTGKNKNTDTQYF
CDR3nt: TGTGCCAGCAGCAGAGCCGGGACAGGGAAAAATAAGAACACAGATACGCAGTATTTT
j_gene: TRBJ2-3
v_gene: TRBV21-1
d_gene: .
abundance: medium-sized

CDR3aa: CASTSGQYGYTF
CDR3nt: TGTGCCAGCACCTCGGGACAGTATGGCTACACCTTC
j_gene: TRBJ1-2
v_gene: TRBV6-5
d_gene: TRBD1
abundance: once

CDR3aa: CASSWINSKGVGSPLHF
CDR3nt: TGTGCCAGCAGTTGGATTAACAGTAAGGGGGTAGGGTCACCCCTCCACTTT
j_gene: TRBJ1-6
v_gene: TRBV27
d_gene: .
abundance: .

CDR3aa: CASSQTGANVLTF
CDR3nt: TGTGCCAGCAGCCAGACTGGGGCCAACGTCCTGACTTTC
j_gene: TRBJ2-6
v_gene: TRBV7-9
d_gene: .
abundance: .

CDR3aa: CASRDPSYEQYF
CDR3nt: TGTGCCAGCAGGGACCCAAGCTACGAGCAGTACTTC
j_gene: TRBJ2-7
v_gene: TRBV2
d_gene: .
abundance: .

CDR3aa: CSVVFTDSNQPQHF
CDR3nt: TGCAGCGTTGTGTTTACGGATAGCAATCAGCCCCAGCATTTT
j_gene: TRBJ1-5
v_gene: TRBV29-1
d_gene: .
abundance: .

CDR3aa: CASSPRTSPMMSREQYF
CDR3nt: TGTGCCAGCAGCCCCAGGACTAGCCCCATGATGTCGAGGGAGCAGTACTTC
j_gene: TRBJ2-7
v_gene: TRBV7-2
d_gene: TRBD2
abundance: .

CDR3aa: CASSVELEGDSPLHF
CDR3nt: TGTGCCAGCAGCGTAGAGTTGGAGGGTGATTCACCCCTCCACTTT
j_gene: TRBJ1-6
v_gene: TRBV9
d_gene: .
abundance: few

CDR3aa: CASSPNRGGGDSTDTQYF
CDR3nt: TGTGCCAGCTCACCCAACAGGGGAGGGGGCGATAGCACAGATACGCAGTATTTT
j_gene: TRBJ2-3
v_gene: TRBV18
d_gene: .
abundance: .

CDR3aa: CATAPQGSAGELFF
CDR3nt: TGTGCCACCGCCCCTCAGGGAAGCGCCGGGGAGCTGTTTTTT
j_gene: TRBJ2-2
v_gene: TRBV6-4
d_gene: .
abundance: .

CDR3aa: CASSRSGINTGELFF
CDR3nt: TGTGCCAGCAGCCGTAGCGGGATAAACACCGGGGAGCTGTTTTTT
j_gene: TRBJ2-2
v_gene: TRBV3-1/TRBV3-2
d_gene: TRBD2
abundance: .

CDR3aa: CASIPGGDTEAFF
CDR3nt: TGTGCCAGCATCCCCGGAGGAGACACTGAAGCTTTCTTT
j_gene: TRBJ1-1
v_gene: TRBV7-6
d_gene: .
abundance: .

CDR3aa: CASSPSRVLGETQYF
CDR3nt: TGTGCCAGCAGCCCATCCAGGGTTTTAGGAGAGACCCAGTACTTC
j_gene: TRBJ2-5
v_gene: TRBV5-6
d_gene: .
abundance: few

CDR3aa: CASSFLQGGNTEAFF
CDR3nt: TGTGCCAGCAGCTTTTTACAGGGTGGGAACACTGAAGCTTTCTTT
j_gene: TRBJ1-1
v_gene: TRBV5-6
d_gene: .
abundance: .

CDR3aa: CASSLSSSGNTIYF
CDR3nt: TGTGCCAGCAGTTTAAGCAGCTCTGGAAACACCATATATTTT
j_gene: TRBJ1-3
v_gene: TRBV28
d_gene: .
abundance: .

CDR3aa: CASSLDRIANTGELFF
CDR3nt: TGTGCCAGCAGCCTAGACAGGATTGCGAACACCGGGGAGCTGTTTTTT
j_gene: TRBJ2-2
v_gene: TRBV11-3
d_gene: .
abundance: once

CDR3aa: CASSQSGTGAYGYTF
CDR3nt: TGTGCCAGCAGCCAGTCCGGGACAGGGGCCTATGGCTACACCTTC
j_gene: TRBJ1-2
v_gene: TRBV3-1/TRBV3-2
d_gene: TRBD1
abundance: .

CDR3aa: CASSDRTDFYGYTF
CDR3nt: TGTGCCAGCAGCGATAGGACTGATTTCTATGGCTACACCTTC
j_gene: TRBJ1-2
v_gene: TRBV6-5
d_gene: .
abundance: .

CDR3aa: CASSSTGRNTIYF
CDR3nt: TGTGCCAGCAGCTCGACCGGGAGAAACACCATATATTTT
j_gene: TRBJ1-3
v_gene: TRBV5-6
d_gene: .
abundance: .

CDR3aa: CASSQRGGARGTEAFF
CDR3nt: TGCGCCAGCAGCCAGAGAGGAGGAGCCCGTGGGACTGAAGCTTTCTTT
j_gene: TRBJ1-1
v_gene: TRBV4-3
d_gene: .
abundance: .

CDR3aa: CASSDSPGGNEQFF
CDR3nt: TGTGCCAGCAGTGACTCCCCAGGGGGCAATGAGCAGTTCTTC
j_gene: TRBJ2-1
v_gene: TRBV6-4
d_gene: TRBD1
abundance: .

CDR3aa: CASSFSSNTEAFF
CDR3nt: TGTGCCAGCAGCTTCTCAAGCAACACTGAAGCCTTCTTT
j_gene: TRBJ1-1
v_gene: TRBV7-2
d_gene: .
abundance: .

CDR3aa: CASSMDRNSPLHF
CDR3nt: TGTGCCAGTAGTATGGACAGAAATTCACCCCTCCACTTT
j_gene: TRBJ1-6
v_gene: TRBV19
d_gene: .
abundance: .

CDR3aa: CSVENAGGVGYEQYF
CDR3nt: TGCAGCGTTGAGAATGCAGGGGGCGTCGGCTACGAGCAGTACTTC
j_gene: TRBJ2-7
v_gene: TRBV29-1
d_gene: TRBD1
abundance: .

CDR3aa: CASSEVVYSNQPQHF
CDR3nt: TGTGCCAGCAGTGAAGTGGTTTATAGCAATCAGCCCCAGCATTTT
j_gene: TRBJ1-5
v_gene: TRBV2
d_gene: .
abundance: .

CDR3aa: CSVPGPQSSTDTQYF
CDR3nt: TGCAGCGTCCCGGGCCCTCAAAGCAGCACAGATACGCAGTATTTT
j_gene: TRBJ2-3
v_gene: TRBV29-1
d_gene: .
abundance: .

CDR3aa: CASIPRALPTYNEQFF
CDR3nt: TGTGCCAGCATCCCCAGGGCTCTACCCACCTACAATGAGCAGTTCTTC
j_gene: TRBJ2-1
v_gene: TRBV27
d_gene: .
abundance: once

CDR3aa: CASSQEIRGMGGYTF
CDR3nt: TGTGCCAGCAGCCAAGAAATTCGGGGAATGGGAGGCTACACCTTC
j_gene: TRBJ1-2
v_gene: TRBV4-2
d_gene: .
abundance: .

CDR3aa: CASSATGRNTEAFF
CDR3nt: TGTGCCAGCAGCGCGACAGGGAGGAACACTGAAGCTTTCTTT
j_gene: TRBJ1-1
v_gene: TRBV7-3
d_gene: TRBD1
abundance: few

CDR3aa: CASSLERVGGYTF
CDR3nt: TGTGCCAGCAGCTTGGAGAGGGTTGGTGGCTACACCTTC
j_gene: TRBJ1-2
v_gene: TRBV5-5
d_gene: .
abundance: .

CDR3aa: CASGETVNYGYTF
CDR3nt: TGTGCTAGTGGCGAGACAGTTAACTATGGCTACACCTTC
j_gene: TRBJ1-2
v_gene: TRBV12-5
d_gene: .
abundance: .

CDR3aa: CASSYSSRNEKLFF
CDR3nt: TGTGCCAGCAGTTACTCATCCAGAAATGAAAAACTGTTTTTT
j_gene: TRBJ1-4
v_gene: TRBV6-5
d_gene: .
abundance: .

CDR3aa: CASSPSGSGRSPLHF
CDR3nt: TGTGCCAGCAGCCCCTCGGGATCAGGCCGTTCACCCCTCCACTTT
j_gene: TRBJ1-6
v_gene: TRBV9
d_gene: .
abundance: .

CDR3aa: CASSRGEADGYTF
CDR3nt: TGTGCCTCCAGTCGGGGGGAAGCGGATGGCTACACCTTC
j_gene: TRBJ1-2
v_gene: TRBV11-1
d_gene: .
abundance: few

CDR3aa: CASSYGAGDYEQYF
CDR3nt: TGTGCCAGCAGCTATGGTGCAGGGGACTACGAGCAGTACTTC
j_gene: TRBJ2-7
v_gene: TRBV9
d_gene: .
abundance: .